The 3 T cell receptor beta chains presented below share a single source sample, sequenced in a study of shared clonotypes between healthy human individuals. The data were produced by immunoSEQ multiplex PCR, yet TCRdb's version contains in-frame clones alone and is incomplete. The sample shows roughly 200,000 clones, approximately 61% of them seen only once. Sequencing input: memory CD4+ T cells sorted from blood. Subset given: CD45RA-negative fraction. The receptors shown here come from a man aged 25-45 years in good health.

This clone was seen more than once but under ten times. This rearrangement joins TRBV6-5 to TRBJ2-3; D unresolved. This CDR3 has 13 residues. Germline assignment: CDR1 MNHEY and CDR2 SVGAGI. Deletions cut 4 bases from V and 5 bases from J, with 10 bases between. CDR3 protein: CASSSPLVDTQYF. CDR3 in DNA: TGTGCCAGCAGTTCACCCCTCGTAGATACGCAGTATTTT.

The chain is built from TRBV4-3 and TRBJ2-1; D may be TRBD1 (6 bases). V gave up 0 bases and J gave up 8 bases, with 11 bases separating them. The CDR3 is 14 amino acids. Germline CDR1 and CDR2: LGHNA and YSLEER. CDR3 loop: CASSQDSYRDEQFF. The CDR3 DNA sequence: TGCGCCAGCAGCCAAGACTCCTACAGGGATGAGCAGTTCTTC.

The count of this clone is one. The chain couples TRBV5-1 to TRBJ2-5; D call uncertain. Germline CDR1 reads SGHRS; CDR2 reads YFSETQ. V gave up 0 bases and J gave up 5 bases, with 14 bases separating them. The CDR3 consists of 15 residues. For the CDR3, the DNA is TGCGCCAGCAGCTTGGAGGGTCTTCGGTTTGAGACCCAGTACTTC. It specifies CASSLEGLRFETQYF.